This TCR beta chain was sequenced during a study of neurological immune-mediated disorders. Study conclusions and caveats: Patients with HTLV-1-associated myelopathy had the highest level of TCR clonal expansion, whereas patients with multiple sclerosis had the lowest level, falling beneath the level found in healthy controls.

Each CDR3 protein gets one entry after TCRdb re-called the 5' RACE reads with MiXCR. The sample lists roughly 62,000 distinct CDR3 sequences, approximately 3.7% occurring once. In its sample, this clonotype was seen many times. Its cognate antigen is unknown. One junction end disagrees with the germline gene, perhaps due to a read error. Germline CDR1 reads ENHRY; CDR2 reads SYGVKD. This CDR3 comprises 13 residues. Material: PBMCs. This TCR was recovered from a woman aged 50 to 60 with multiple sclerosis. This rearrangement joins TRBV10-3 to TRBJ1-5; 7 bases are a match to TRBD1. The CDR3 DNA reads TGTGCCATCAGTGACCCGCAGGGGGTGACCCAGAATTTT. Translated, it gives CAISDPQGVTQNF.